Each of the 14 T cell receptor beta chains below was sequenced from the same sample in a study of cytomegalovirus exposure and HLA in healthy donors. The PCR ran on 60 Vbeta and 13 Jbeta primers. Only in-frame clones appear in the TCRdb table, and some are missing; sequencing was by immunoSEQ multiplex PCR. The top ten clones hold less than 2% of a sample with around 120,000 clones, roughly 62% of them seen once. The sample taken for sequencing was PBMCs. All receptors come from a man aged 25-45 years in good health and CMV-seropositive.

This clone turned up a few times. V is TRBV19 and J is TRBJ2-7, with D tentatively TRBD2 (5 bases). The germline CDR1 and CDR2 sequences are LNHDA and SQIVND (reference sequence). The V and J ends lost 7 bases and 1 base respectively, with 14 bases between them. This CDR3 has 14 residues. For the CDR3, the DNA is TGTGCCAGTATCTCCCTTACTAGTTCCTACGAGCAGTACTTC. Amino acid sequence: CASISLTSSYEQYF. Together with reference TRBV19 and TRBJ2-7, the CDR3 gives the full variable domain: DGGITQSPKYLFRKEGQNVTLSCEQNLNHDAMYWYRQDPGQGLRLIYYSQIVNDFQKGDIAEGYSVSREKKESFPLTVTSAQKNPTAFYLCASISLTSSYEQYFGPGTRLTVT.

The chain carries TRBV2 and TRBJ1-4; TRBD1 matches 7 bases. V shed 5 bases and J 6 bases; nucleotides not matched to a gene: 9. The CDR3 is made up of 15 amino acids. The germline V gene has CDR1 SNHLY and CDR2 FYNNEI. CDR3 bases: TGTGCCAGCAGTTTAATGACAGGGCGAGATGAAAAACTGTTTTTT. It specifies CASSLMTGRDEKLFF.

The CDR3 protein is CASSLSVAGALTYEQYF. The CDR3 coding sequence is TGTGCCAGCAGCTTAAGCGTGGCGGGGGCCCTTACTTACGAGCAGTACTTC. The chain employs TRBV7-2 and TRBJ2-7, with D possibly TRBD2 on 7 matching bases. The germline CDR1 and CDR2 sequences are SGHTA and FQGNSA. This CDR3 region has 17 residues. Between the trimmed V and J ends, which lost 2 bases and 4 bases, there was a span of 21 bases.

This rearrangement joins TRBV4-1 to TRBJ2-2, with 12 bases matching TRBD2. Losses at the gene ends were 6 bases for V and 5 bases for J; bases not matched to a gene: 7. The CDR3 covers 16 residues. Germline values: CDR1 MGHRA, CDR2 YSYEKL. The CDR3 spells CASRTTSGSRTGELFF. The CDR3 region has the DNA TGCGCCAGCAGAACGACTAGCGGGAGTCGTACCGGGGAGCTGTTTTTT.

This clone was counted once. The chain joins TRBV6-5 to TRBJ2-3; tentative D call: TRBD2 (6 bases). The ends were cut back, 2 bases at V and 6 bases at J, with 9 bases in the middle. CDR1 and CDR2 (germline): MNHEY, SVGAGI. This CDR3 is built from 13 residues. CDR3 protein: CASSYGRGDTQYF. The DNA for the CDR3 is TGTGCCAGCAGTTACGGTCGGGGGGATACGCAGTATTTT.

The table lists this clone with a count of one. The chain has TRBV6-5 and TRBJ2-5, with D possibly TRBD1 on 5 matching bases. The germline V and J ends were trimmed by 1 base and 5 bases, with 8 bases remaining between them. The CDR3 sequence is 13 residues long. CDR1 and CDR2 (germline): MNHEY, SVGAGI. The CDR3 DNA sequence: TGTGCCAGCAGTTACTTGGGGCCGGAGACCCAGTACTTC. This gives the protein CASSYLGPETQYF.

This chain joins TRBV10-1 and TRBJ2-7; TRBD1 might be the D (7 bases). The V end was cut by 4 bases, the J end by 4 bases, with 17 bases between. This CDR3 has 15 amino acids. CDR1 and CDR2 (germline): WNHNN, SYGVQD (reference sequence). The CDR3 DNA reads TGCGCCAGCAGTGGGGCGGGACAGACAGCTTACGAGCAGTACTTC. Residues: CASSGAGQTAYEQYF.

J is TRBJ2-7 and V is TRBV18, with 10 bases lining up with TRBD2. Per germline, CDR1 KGHSH and CDR2 LQKENI. The CDR3 is 18 residues long. V lost 3 bases, J lost 6 bases, and 17 bases stayed unmatched. CDR3 DNA sequence: TGTGCCAGCTCACCTGGGCTAGCGGGAGCCGTAAGGTCGGGCGAGCAGTACTTC. Its translation is CASSPGLAGAVRSGEQYF.

This chain links TRBV18 with TRBJ2-7; 7 bases are shared with TRBD2. The CDR3 runs 16 residues. With 3 bases clipped from V and 2 bases from J, the junction kept 10 bases outside the gene matches. CDR1 KGHSH and CDR2 LQKENI come from the germline V gene. The CDR3 DNA reads TGTGCCAGCTCACCGGCGCAGGGAGGGAACACCTACGAGCAGTACTTC. Protein product: CASSPAQGGNTYEQYF.

The CDR3 sequence: CASSLVWTGSGAKNIQYF. The CDR3, as DNA: TGTGCCAGCAGCTTAGTTTGGACAGGGTCCGGAGCCAAAAACATTCAGTACTTC. This sequence joins TRBV7-9 and TRBJ2-4; 8 bases are a match to TRBD1. V gave up 1 base and J gave up 0 bases; unmatched junction bases: 8. CDR3 length equals 18 residues. Germline loops: CDR1 SEHNR, CDR2 FQNEAQ (reference sequence).

This chain links TRBV4-2 with TRBJ2-7; 7 positions match TRBD2. After removal of 4 bases from V and 4 bases from J, the junction contained 4 bases not matched to a gene. Germline loops: CDR1 LGHNA, CDR2 YNFKEQ. The CDR3 consists of 13 residues. In nucleotides, the CDR3 is TGTGCCAGCAGCCCCGGACTAGAGTACGAGCAGTACTTC. It translates to CASSPGLEYEQYF.

This sequence joins TRBV30 and TRBJ1-5, with D hard to call. The CDR3 spans 13 residues. Trimming cost V 2 bases and J 6 bases, with 11 bases left between them. Germline CDR1 reads GTSNPN; CDR2 reads SVGIG (reference sequence). The CDR3 protein is CAWSSWESQPQHF. CDR3 sequence (DNA): TGTGCCTGGAGTTCGTGGGAGTCTCAGCCCCAGCATTTT.

The chain joins TRBV29-1 to TRBJ1-4, with TRBD1 matching 7 bases. Per the germline V gene, CDR1 is SQVTM and CDR2 is ANQGSEA. After removal of 7 bases from V and 2 bases from J, the junction contained 7 bases not matched to a gene. The CDR3 extends over 14 amino acids. The CDR3 sequence: CSALRGTTNEKLFF. Written as DNA, the CDR3 is TGCAGCGCCCTCAGGGGGACGACTAATGAAAAACTGTTTTTT.

V gene TRBV5-1 combines with J gene TRBJ2-3; TRBD2 matches 12 bases. After removal of 4 bases from V and 5 bases from J, the junction contained 8 bases not matched to a gene. Germline V gives CDR1 SGHRS, CDR2 YFSETQ. The CDR3 loop spans 16 amino acids. DNA for the CDR3: TGCGCCAGCAGCCAACTTCGACTAGCGGGAGTAGATACGCAGTATTTT. Translation: CASSQLRLAGVDTQYF.